The TCR beta chain described here comes from a study of blood T cells in healthy people across ages (dated by TCRdb to between 2014 and 2017). About the study as a whole: In model experiments, roughly one uniquely barcoded TCR beta cDNA molecule per two T cells was captured by template switching. Using deep sequencing normalized with unique cDNA molecular identifiers, the study measured how TCR beta repertoire diversity changes with age. Four age groups were formed from the donors: young (average about 15 years), middle-aged (around 39), aged (about 62) and long-lived (82). To avoid experimental bias, donors of different ages were randomly spread across the sequencing lanes. The study analyzed two additional independent replicas of 1 million unique cDNA reads from the same blood draw for two donors, one aged 18 to 29 and one aged 80 or older.

Reading the germline V gene (reference sequence) gives CDR1 SEHNR and CDR2 FQNEAQ. V lost 0 bases and J lost 8 bases; the stretch between them is 13 bases long. With termini counted, the CDR3 has 14 amino acids. The DNA shown is the 42-base CDR3, in frame from base 1. A word on this clonotype: The specificity of this receptor is unknown. Given the absence of the conserved phenylalanine or tryptophan at the CDR3 end, a read error is likely.

Libraries were made using 5' RACE. Sequenced on an Illumina HiSeq 2500. A second 7 to 11 cycle PCR used a sample-barcoded 5' primer and a J-beta primer mix. Each TCR beta cDNA molecule received a unique molecular identifier from a template-switch 5' adaptor carrying 12 random nucleotides. Each sample yielded at least 2.5 million CDR3-containing paired-end reads. First-strand cDNA synthesis was performed from all RNA using the Mint cDNA synthesis kit, with priming by a TRBC-specific oligonucleotide. Following uracil-DNA glycosylase treatment, all cDNA underwent a first 18-cycle PCR with the universal primers M1SS and BC2_uni_R. From the authors' description of their analysis: Each sample was normalized by randomly selecting 1 million high-quality reads, each carrying a distinct molecular identifier. Reads sharing molecular identifiers were discarded rather than binned into consensus sequences. MiTCR, set to a Q25 quality threshold and the strictest error-elimination algorithm, was used for CDR3 identification, clonotype clustering and error correction. A nonparametric unseen species model with Euler transformation was used to estimate a lower bound on total TCR beta diversity. Using fastp trimming at Q25 and MiXCR clonotype assembly, TCRdb reanalyzed the public sequencing data and kept in-frame beta chains. Identical CDR3 proteins give one entry, which carries the most common genes and DNA. The V and J calls follow TCRdb's processing rather than the paper's. For this sample there are about 1.6 million distinct CDR3 sequences; roughly 30% appear just once. The top ten clonotypes cover 10% to 12% of the sample.

Points the paper makes about the study in general: Since profiling was done on bulk unsorted PBMCs, naive and antigen-experienced compartments could not be conclusively compared. There was a strong correlation between observed TCR beta diversity and the percentage of naive T cells measured by flow cytometry. The CMV infection status of donors was not known, potentially confounding age-related changes in expanded clonotypes. Estimates of total diversity from one million sequenced T cells were regarded as lower bounds and underestimates. Compared with the aged group, more naive CD4+ T cells, fewer expanded clones and increased TCR diversity were shown by the long-lived group, suggesting age selection. Observed TCR beta diversity per million T cells fell roughly linearly with age, and a significant reduction was already apparent by age approximately 41.

The donors were roughly 40 Caucasian individuals from Russia, aged roughly 6 to 100 years, who were systemically healthy. Each donor gave roughly 9.5 milliliters of peripheral blood, collected into EDTA-treated Vacutainer tubes. PBMCs were isolated by Ficoll-Paque density-gradient centrifugation, with at least 7 million obtained per sample. Total RNA was extracted from PBMCs with Trizol reagent, with at least 5.5 micrograms obtained per sample. For every donor, an aliquot of PBMCs went through flow cytometry to measure the percentages of naive CD45RAhigh/CD27high T cells. The V and J genes are TRBV7-9 and TRBJ1-2; there is no confident call for the D gene. Sequencing used blood. This TCR was recovered from a woman aged 25 to 45 in good health. The CDR3 has the sequence CASSLASREWGYTC. The nucleotide sequence reads TGTGCCAGCAGCTTAGCATCGAGGGAATGGGGCTACACCTGC.